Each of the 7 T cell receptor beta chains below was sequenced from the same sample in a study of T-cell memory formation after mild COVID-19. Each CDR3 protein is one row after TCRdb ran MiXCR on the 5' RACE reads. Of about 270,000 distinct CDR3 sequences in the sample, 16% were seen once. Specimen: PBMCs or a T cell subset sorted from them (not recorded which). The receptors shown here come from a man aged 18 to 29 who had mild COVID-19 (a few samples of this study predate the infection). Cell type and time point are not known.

The CDR3 is CASSLPLDRGRSGANVLTF. The CDR3 DNA sequence: TGTGCCAGCAGCTTACCCCTTGACAGGGGGCGGTCTGGGGCCAACGTCCTGACTTTC. This chain links TRBV7-9 with TRBJ2-6, with 10 bases that match TRBD1. With V trimmed by 2 bases and J by 1 base, 8 bases remained unmatched. This CDR3 contains 19 residues. Germline-derived CDR1 and CDR2 are SEHNR and FQNEAQ (reference sequence).

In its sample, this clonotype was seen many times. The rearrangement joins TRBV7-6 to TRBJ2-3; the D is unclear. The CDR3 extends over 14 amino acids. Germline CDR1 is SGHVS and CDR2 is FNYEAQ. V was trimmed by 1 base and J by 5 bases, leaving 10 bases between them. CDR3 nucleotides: TGTGCCAGCAGCTTAGGGGTCGGGCAAGATACGCAGTATTTT. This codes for CASSLGVGQDTQYF.

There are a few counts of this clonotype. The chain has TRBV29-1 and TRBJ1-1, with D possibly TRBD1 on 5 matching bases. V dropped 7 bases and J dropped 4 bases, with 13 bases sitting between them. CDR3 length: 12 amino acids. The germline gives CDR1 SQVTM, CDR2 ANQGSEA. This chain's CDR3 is CSEGGGGTEAFF. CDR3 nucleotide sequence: TGCAGCGAAGGCGGGGGGGGCACTGAAGCTTTCTTT.

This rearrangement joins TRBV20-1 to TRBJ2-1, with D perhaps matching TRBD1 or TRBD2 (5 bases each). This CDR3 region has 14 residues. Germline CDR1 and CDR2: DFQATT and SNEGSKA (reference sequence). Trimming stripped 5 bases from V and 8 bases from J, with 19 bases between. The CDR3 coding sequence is TGCAGTGCTGAGCAACTAGGGGCCCCGGATGAGCAGTTCTTC. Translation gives CSAEQLGAPDEQFF.

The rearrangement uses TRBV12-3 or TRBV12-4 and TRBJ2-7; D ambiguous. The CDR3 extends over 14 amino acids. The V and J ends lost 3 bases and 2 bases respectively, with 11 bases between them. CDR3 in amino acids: CASSFLLAPYEQYF. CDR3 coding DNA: TGTGCCAGCAGTTTCCTACTGGCCCCCTACGAGCAGTACTTC.

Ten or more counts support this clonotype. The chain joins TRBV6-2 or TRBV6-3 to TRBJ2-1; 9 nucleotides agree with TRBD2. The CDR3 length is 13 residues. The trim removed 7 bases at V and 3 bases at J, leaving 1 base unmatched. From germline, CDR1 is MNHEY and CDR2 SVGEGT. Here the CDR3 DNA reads TGTGCCAGCACTAGCGGGGACTACAATGAGCAGTTCTTC. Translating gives CASTSGDYNEQFF.

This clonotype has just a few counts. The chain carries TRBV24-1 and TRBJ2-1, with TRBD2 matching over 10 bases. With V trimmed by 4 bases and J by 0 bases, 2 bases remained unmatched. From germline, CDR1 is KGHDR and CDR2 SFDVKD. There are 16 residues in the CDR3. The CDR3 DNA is TGTGCCACCAGTGACAGGACTAGCGGCTCCTACAATGAGCAGTTCTTC. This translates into CATSDRTSGSYNEQFF.